This T cell receptor (beta chain) was recorded in a study of cytomegalovirus exposure and HLA in healthy donors. Study-level background: A prior study identified over 100 million unique TCR beta sequences from 150 million to 200 million T cells.

The length of the CDR3 is 16 residues. From germline, CDR1 is MNHEY and CDR2 SVGAGI. V shed 1 base and J shed 0 bases, with 10 bases lying between them. General study points: As confirmed in vitro, three CMV-associated chains were specific for CMV antigens. For most TCR sequences rarity was the rule, although some public TCRs occurred in many donors. In a later analysis, V- and J-gene trimming of beta chains associated with a DCLRE1C missense variant, replicated independently.

This clone is medium-sized by share. What it recognizes is unknown. PCR was performed using 60 Vbeta and 13 Jbeta primers. TCRdb keeps only in-frame clones here, not all; method: immunoSEQ multiplex PCR. The table shows 120,000 or so clones, with approximately 80% occurring only once. The sequenced material came from PBMCs. This TCR came from a man younger than 35 in good health and CMV-seronegative. V is TRBV6-5 and J is TRBJ1-5, with D unresolved. The CDR3, as DNA: TGTGCCAGCAGTTACTTTGGGAGGTATAGCAATCAGCCCCAGCATTTT. Translated, it gives CASSYFGRYSNQPQHF.